This T cell receptor (beta chain) emerged from a study of T cell responses to AZD1222 COVID-19 vaccine. As for the study in general: Combined were second doses at about 4 or about 12 weeks.

Points from the study as a whole: Baseline testing showed seropositivity in only six AZD1222 recipients.

The junction had 10 bases not matched to a gene; V was cut back by 6 bases and J by 4 bases. CDR3 length: 15 amino acids. Germline V gives CDR1 LGHNT, CDR2 FRNRAP. Only in-frame clones appear in the TCRdb table, and some are missing; sequencing was by immunoSEQ multiplex PCR. Found here are about 110,000 clones, about 90% of them singletons; the top ten hold roughly 6.9%. For this clone: Its antigen is undetermined.

This chain joins TRBV12-5 and TRBJ2-5; 8 nucleotides agree with TRBD2. The sequencing used peripheral blood, collected on day 0 of AZD1222 vaccination. This sequence originates from an adult in good health. CDR3 protein: CASGLPRGAGETQYF. In nucleotides, the CDR3 is TGTGCTAGTGGCTTGCCGCGGGGGGCAGGAGAGACCCAGTACTTC.